Below are 29 T cell receptor beta chains sequenced from a single sample in a study of identical twins. One entry per CDR3 protein results from TCRdb running MiXCR on the 5' RACE reads. The data hold around 220,000 distinct CDR3 sequences, with more than 9% observed a single time. The sequenced sample consisted of memory T cells sorted from blood. These receptors originate from a man aged 50-59 years in good health.

This clonotype was recorded at least ten times. The chain combines TRBV20-1 with TRBJ2-1; 14 bases agree with TRBD2. Germline assignment: CDR1 DFQATT and CDR2 SNEGSKA (reference sequence). Trimming cost V 6 bases and J 2 bases; bases outside gene matches: 6. CDR3 length: 16 residues. CDR3 loop: CSATGLAGVPYNEQFF. DNA for the CDR3: TGCAGTGCCACGGGACTAGCGGGAGTACCCTACAATGAGCAGTTCTTC.

This clonotype was seen at least ten times. The chain couples TRBV4-1 to TRBJ1-1; the D gene is possibly TRBD1 (5 bases). V lost 2 bases and J 5 bases, leaving 15 bases between the germline ends. This CDR3 is built from 15 residues. Germline V gene data show CDR1 as MGHRA and CDR2 as YSYEKL. CDR3 sequence reads: CASSQWGGVGTEAFF. The CDR3 DNA reads TGCGCCAGCAGCCAATGGGGAGGGGTTGGGACTGAAGCTTTCTTT.

The genes are TRBV28 and TRBJ2-1; maybe TRBD1 (7 bases). The germline CDR1 and CDR2 sequences are MDHEN and SYDVKM. The CDR3 is 14 residues long. V dropped 6 bases and J dropped 7 bases, with 16 bases sitting between them. CDR3 sequence reads: CASRPSTGRNEQFF. CDR3 sequence (DNA): TGTGCCAGCAGACCATCGACAGGGAGGAATGAGCAGTTCTTC. Together with reference TRBV28 and TRBJ2-1, the CDR3 gives the full variable domain: DVKVTQSSRYLVKRTGEKVFLECVQDMDHENMFWYRQDPGLGLRLIYFSYDVKMKEKGDIPEGYSVSREKKERFSLILESASTNQTSMYLCASRPSTGRNEQFFGPGTRLTVL.

This clonotype was recorded at least ten times. The chain couples TRBV12-3 or TRBV12-4 to TRBJ2-7, with 7 bases that match TRBD1. Trimming removed 3 bases from V and 0 bases from J; junction bases left unmatched: 8. The CDR3 loop spans 16 amino acids. CDR3 protein: CASSFSQGFLSYEQYF. CDR3 DNA: TGTGCCAGCAGTTTTTCACAGGGGTTTCTCTCCTACGAGCAGTACTTC.

A word on this clonotype: Possible read error: a much larger clone is one base away. The gene calls are TRBV12-3 or TRBV12-4 and TRBJ2-3, with 8 bases that match TRBD1. The CDR3 consists of 14 residues. V lost 5 bases and J lost 3; bases outside the gene matches: 4. The CDR3 region is CASSPDRETDTQYF. CDR3 bases: TGTGCCAGCAGTCCGGACAGGGAAACAGATACGCAGTATTTT.

The V gene is TRBV29-1, the J gene TRBJ2-7; D unclear. V was pared by 6 bases and J by 6 bases, with 15 bases between. Per germline, CDR1 SQVTM and CDR2 ANQGSEA. The CDR3 consists of 12 residues. The CDR3 sequence is CSVGRVRGEQYF. The CDR3 DNA is TGCAGCGTGGGAAGAGTCCGTGGCGAGCAGTACTTC.

The rearrangement uses TRBV6-5 and TRBJ1-5, with 9 positions matching TRBD1. The CDR3 runs to 19 residues. Germline values: CDR1 MNHEY, CDR2 SVGAGI. Losses at the gene ends were 2 bases for V and 0 bases for J; bases not matched to a gene: 11. CDR3 DNA sequence: TGTGCCAGCAGTTACCCTTCAACCGGGACAGGGTATAGCAATCAGCCCCAGCATTTT. Translated, it gives CASSYPSTGTGYSNQPQHF.

This chain links TRBV3-1 with TRBJ2-3, with TRBD1 matching 8 bases. With V trimmed by 4 bases and J by 7 bases, 16 bases remained unmatched. This CDR3 spans 17 amino acids. Germline-derived CDR1 and CDR2 are LGHDT and YNNKEL (reference sequence). CDR3 coding DNA: TGTGCCAGCAGCCCCTACCCCACAGGGGGACAGAGGAATACGCAGTATTTT. It codes for CASSPYPTGGQRNTQYF.

The V call is TRBV15, the J call TRBJ2-3; 7 nucleotides agree with TRBD1. J lost 2 bases, V lost 5 bases, and 7 bases had no gene match. The CDR3 covers 15 residues. Germline CDR1 reads LNHNV; CDR2 reads YYDKDF (reference sequence). The CDR3 is CATSGRDSHTDTQYF. CDR3 sequence (DNA): TGTGCCACCAGCGGCCGGGACAGCCACACAGATACGCAGTATTTT.

This clonotype was seen many times. The chain is built from TRBV7-9 and TRBJ1-1; no firm D call. Germline CDR1 is SEHNR and CDR2 is FQNEAQ (reference sequence). V dropped 4 bases and J dropped 1 base, with 10 bases sitting between them. This CDR3 spans 14 amino acids. CDR3: CASSSFTENTEAFF. The CDR3 DNA follows: TGTGCCAGCAGCTCCTTCACAGAGAACACTGAAGCTTTCTTT.

This clonotype was observed at least ten times. V is TRBV5-1 and J is TRBJ2-3; a possible D gene is TRBD1 (6 bases). Germline CDR1 reads SGHRS; CDR2 reads YFSETQ. Between the trimmed V and J ends, which lost 0 bases and 6 bases, there was a span of 11 bases. This CDR3 region has 14 residues. In DNA, the CDR3 is TGCGCCAGCAGCTTGGACTCAGGGGCGGATACGCAGTATTTT. Translated, it gives CASSLDSGADTQYF.

V usage is TRBV20-1 and J usage is TRBJ2-1; D remains ambiguous. The CDR3 runs to 12 residues. The V gene lost 3 bases and the J gene lost 5 bases, with 8 bases spanning the gap. From germline, CDR1 is DFQATT and CDR2 SNEGSKA (reference sequence). The CDR3 bases are TGCAGTGCTAGTCGTAATAACAATGAGCAGTTCTTC. It encodes CSASRNNNEQFF.

The gene calls are TRBV5-1 and TRBJ2-5; D gene uncertain. Germline CDR1 SGHRS, CDR2 YFSETQ. This CDR3 has 15 amino acids. V dropped 6 bases and J dropped 1 base, with 16 bases sitting between them. The CDR3 DNA reads as TGCGCCAGCACTGCGATGGGCAGCACCCAAGAGACCCAGTACTTC. Its protein is CASTAMGSTQETQYF.

This clonotype was seen many times. This sequence joins TRBV5-1 and TRBJ2-1; perhaps TRBD2 as D (5 bases). The CDR3 is 14 residues long. Between the trimmed V and J ends, which lost 4 bases and 4 bases, there was a span of 12 bases. Germline loops: CDR1 SGHRS, CDR2 YFSETQ. The CDR3 DNA is TGCGCCAGCAGCAACGGGAACCCTTACAATGAGCAGTTCTTC. Translated: CASSNGNPYNEQFF.

The chain couples TRBV11-2 to TRBJ2-5, with 10 bases that match TRBD1. The CDR3 is 18 residues long. CDR1 is SGHAT, CDR2 FQNNGV, per germline. V dropped 1 base and J dropped 4; count of bases not matched to a gene: 12. The CDR3 nucleotides are TGTGCCAGCAGCTTAGGGGCCTCGACAGGGGGCAAAGGAGAGACCCAGTACTTC. Amino acids: CASSLGASTGGKGETQYF.

A few counts support this clonotype. The chain joins TRBV21-1 to TRBJ2-1; the table gives TRBD2 as D, unverified against the DNA. TRBV21-1 is annotated as a pseudogene. The CDR3 contains 15 residues. CDR3 sequence reads: CASSPWTLTYNEQFF. CDR3 coding DNA: TGTGCCAGCAGCCCGTGGACTCTCACCTACAATGAGCAGTTCTTC.

This chain joins TRBV10-3 and TRBJ2-1; TRBD2 agrees at 15 bases. The CDR3 is made up of 17 amino acids. V lost 6 bases and J lost 5; bases outside the gene matches: 8. In germline, CDR1 is ENHRY, CDR2 SYGVKD. The CDR3 bases are TGTGCCATCAGGAGGACTAGCGGGAGGGATCGACACAATGAGCAGTTCTTC. Protein: CAIRRTSGRDRHNEQFF.

In its sample, this clonotype was seen a few times. The chain links TRBV14 to TRBJ2-1; unclear D gene. The V gene lost 0 bases and the J gene lost 5 bases, with 8 bases spanning the gap. This CDR3 has 14 amino acids. The germline gives CDR1 SGHDN, CDR2 FVKESK. The CDR3 coding sequence is TGTGCCAGCAGCCAAGATACCATGAACAATGAGCAGTTCTTC. This codes for CASSQDTMNNEQFF.

This clonotype has a handful of counts. The J gene is TRBJ1-2, the V gene TRBV5-5; D remains ambiguous. This CDR3 has 13 amino acids. Germline values: CDR1 SGHKS, CDR2 YYEKEE (reference sequence). Trimming shortened V by 2 bases and J by 6 bases, and 11 bases separated the two germline ends. For the CDR3, the DNA is TGTGCCAGCAGCTTTTCTAGGGCCGATGGCTACACCTTC. This sequence encodes CASSFSRADGYTF. The entire variable domain, with the rest obtained from reference TRBV5-5 and TRBJ1-2, is as follows: DAGVTQSPTHLIKTRGQQVTLRCSPISGHKSVSWYQQVLGQGPQFIFQYYEKEERGRGNFPDRFSARQFPNYSSELNVNALLLGDSALYLCASSFSRADGYTFGSGTRLTVV.

This clonotype was seen a handful of times. This sequence joins TRBV28 and TRBJ2-3, with 11 bases identical to TRBD2. Unmatched junction bases numbered 11, after V lost 6 bases and J lost 3 bases. This CDR3 has 17 residues. Germline V gene lookup returns CDR1 MDHEN and CDR2 SYDVKM. In nucleotides, the CDR3 is TGTGCCAGCAGAGTAAGGCTAGCGGGAGGTATGACAGATACGCAGTATTTT. As protein: CASRVRLAGGMTDTQYF.

The chain has TRBV7-2 and TRBJ1-3; D is undetermined. This CDR3 contains 15 residues. The V gene lost 1 base and the J gene lost 0 bases, with 7 bases spanning the gap. Germline V gene lookup returns CDR1 SGHTA and CDR2 FQGNSA. Written as DNA, the CDR3 is TGTGCCAGCAGCTTAGTTCCGATCTCTGGAAACACCATATATTTT. It specifies CASSLVPISGNTIYF.

This clonotype was detected ten times or more. The chain employs TRBV27 and TRBJ2-1; the D is unclear. The CDR3 is made up of 14 amino acids. CDR1 is MNHEY and CDR2 is SMNVEV in the germline V gene (reference sequence). Trimming removed 3 bases from V and 4 bases from J, with 10 bases in between. CDR3 sequence (DNA): TGTGCCAGCAGTTTCCTCTCGGAATACAATGAGCAGTTCTTC. Residues: CASSFLSEYNEQFF.

This chain joins TRBV7-2 and TRBJ2-6; D uncertain. The V gene lost 2 bases and the J gene lost 1 base, with 9 bases spanning the gap. The germline gives CDR1 SGHTA, CDR2 FQGNSA. CDR3 size: 16 residues. For the CDR3, the DNA is TGTGCCAGCAGCTTACAAATAATTTCTGGGGCCAACGTCCTGACTTTC. Amino acid sequence: CASSLQIISGANVLTF. Full variable domain (remainder filled in from reference TRBV7-2 and TRBJ2-6): GAGVSQSPSNKVTEKGKDVELRCDPISGHTALYWYRQSLGQGLEFLIYFQGNSAPDKSGLPSDRFSAERTGGSVSTLTIQRTQQEDSAVYLCASSLQIISGANVLTFGAGSRLTVL.

This clonotype has a count of ten or more. The chain has TRBV6-1 and TRBJ1-3; a possible D gene is TRBD1 (5 bases). There are 15 residues in the CDR3. Germline loops: CDR1 MNHNS, CDR2 SASEGT. V gave up 6 bases and J gave up 0 bases, with 12 bases separating them. This chain's CDR3 is CASRSGRNSGNTIYF. CDR3 bases: TGTGCCAGCAGATCGGGACGGAACTCTGGAAACACCATATATTTT.

This clonotype has ten or more counts. The J gene is TRBJ2-5, the V gene TRBV4-3; 7 nucleotides agree with TRBD2. Germline V gene lookup returns CDR1 LGHNA and CDR2 YSLEER. J was trimmed by 0 bases and V by 4 bases; bases with no gene match: 2. This CDR3 has 14 amino acids. CDR3 bases: TGCGCCAGCAGCCGGGACTACCACCAAGAGACCCAGTACTTC. It translates to CASSRDYHQETQYF.

This clonotype has only a few counts. V usage is TRBV4-2 and J usage is TRBJ2-5; tentatively, D is TRBD2 (6 bases). CDR3 length: 16 residues. Between the trimmed V and J ends, which lost 4 bases and 1 base, there was a span of 16 bases. Germline V gene lookup returns CDR1 LGHNA and CDR2 YNFKEQ. The DNA of the CDR3 is TGTGCCAGCAGCCTAGGGACTTCCCAAGCCCAAGAGACCCAGTACTTC. This encodes CASSLGTSQAQETQYF.

This chain uses TRBV5-1 with TRBJ2-7, with TRBD2 identical over 10 bases. V shed 4 bases and J 4 bases; nucleotides not matched to a gene: 14. There are 17 residues in the CDR3. Germline assignment: CDR1 SGHRS and CDR2 YFSETQ. For the CDR3, the DNA is TGCGCCAGCAGCCCTCGTCTAGCGGGAGCCCTGGGGTACGAGCAGTACTTC. Residues: CASSPRLAGALGYEQYF.

The chain employs TRBV12-3 or TRBV12-4 and TRBJ1-3; TRBD1 aligns across 7 bases. Trimming cost V 6 bases and J 4 bases; bases outside gene matches: 6. The CDR3 totals 14 residues. CDR3 sequence (DNA): TGTGCCAGCAGCCAGACAGGGCCCGGAAACACCATATATTTT. As protein: CASSQTGPGNTIYF.

This clonotype was counted ten times or more. V is TRBV7-2 and J is TRBJ1-5; D possibly corresponds to TRBD1 (5 bases). The length of the CDR3 is 13 residues. With 2 bases removed from V and 7 bases from J, the gap between germline ends came to 9 bases. Germline V gene lookup returns CDR1 SGHTA and CDR2 FQGNSA. The CDR3 reads CASSLQGGQPQHF. The CDR3 DNA reads as TGTGCCAGCAGCTTACAGGGCGGGCAGCCCCAGCATTTT.